The clone carrying this TCR beta chain has a count of ten or more. This entry comes from a study of T cells in Graves' hyperthyroidism and ophthalmopathy. On the study more broadly: Sampling of peripheral blood happened at initial diagnosis, prior to any treatment.

The CDR3 runs 13 residues. Per the germline V gene, CDR1 is SNHLY and CDR2 is FYNNEI. The V gene lost 6 bases and the J gene lost 4 bases, with 13 bases spanning the gap. Duration under 3 months, a NOSPECS grade of at least 4, and a Clinical Activity Score of at least 3 characterized the ophthalmopathy patients. On the basis of clinical symptoms, serum thyroxine and TRAb, thyroid ultrasound and orbital computed tomography, diagnoses were made. TCR beta CDR3 region amplification was performed from RNA transcripts. A first-round RT-PCR of the TCR CDR3 used the HTBI primer set. TCRdb passed the multiplex PCR reads through MiXCR, listing each CDR3 protein once. Here the sample spans about 640,000 distinct CDR3 sequences, roughly 20% being singletons.

The receptor's source is a young man with Graves' ophthalmopathy. Sequencing was done on a sample of blood. The V call is TRBV2, the J call TRBJ2-7, with TRBD2 as a possible D gene (5 bases). The CDR3 nucleotides read TGTGCCAGCAGCCCGGGGAGTGCTTACGAGCAGTACTTC. It translates to CASSPGSAYEQYF.